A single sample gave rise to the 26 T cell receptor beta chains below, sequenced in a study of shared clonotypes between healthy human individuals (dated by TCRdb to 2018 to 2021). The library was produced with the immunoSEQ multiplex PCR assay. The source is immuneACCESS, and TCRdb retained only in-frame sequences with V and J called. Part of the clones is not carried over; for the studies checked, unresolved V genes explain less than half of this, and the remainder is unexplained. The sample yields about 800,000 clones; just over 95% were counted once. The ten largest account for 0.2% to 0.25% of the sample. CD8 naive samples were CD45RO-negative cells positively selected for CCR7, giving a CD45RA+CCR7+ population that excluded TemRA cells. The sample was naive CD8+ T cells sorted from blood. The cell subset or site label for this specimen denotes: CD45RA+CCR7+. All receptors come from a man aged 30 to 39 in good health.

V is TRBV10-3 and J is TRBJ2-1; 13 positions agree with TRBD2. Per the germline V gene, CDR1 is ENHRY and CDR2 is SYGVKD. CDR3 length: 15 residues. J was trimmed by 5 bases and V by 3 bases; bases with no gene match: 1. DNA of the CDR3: TGTGCCATCAGTGACGGGACTAGCGGGAACAATGAGCAGTTCTTC. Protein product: CAISDGTSGNNEQFF.

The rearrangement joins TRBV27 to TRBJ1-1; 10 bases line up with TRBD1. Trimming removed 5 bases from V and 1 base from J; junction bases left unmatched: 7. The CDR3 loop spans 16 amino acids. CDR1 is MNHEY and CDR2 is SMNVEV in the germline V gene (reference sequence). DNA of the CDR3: TGTGCCAGCAGTCCCGGGGACAGGGGTGAGAACACTGAAGCTTTCTTT. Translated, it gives CASSPGDRGENTEAFF.

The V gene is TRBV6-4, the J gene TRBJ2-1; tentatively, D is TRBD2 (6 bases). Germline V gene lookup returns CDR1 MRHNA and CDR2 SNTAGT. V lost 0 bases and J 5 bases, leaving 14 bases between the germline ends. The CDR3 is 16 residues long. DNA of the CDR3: TGTGCCAGCAGTGACTCGTTGCGGGATCTCGACAATGAGCAGTTCTTC. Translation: CASSDSLRDLDNEQFF.

The CDR3 nucleotides read TGTGCCAGCAGCTTCTCGCCCTACGAGCAGTACTTC. It is translated as CASSFSPYEQYF. V gene TRBV7-6 combines with J gene TRBJ2-7; D uncertain. The CDR3 consists of 12 residues. Deletions cut 3 bases from V and 2 bases from J, with 5 bases between. Germline CDR1 and CDR2: SGHVS and FNYEAQ.

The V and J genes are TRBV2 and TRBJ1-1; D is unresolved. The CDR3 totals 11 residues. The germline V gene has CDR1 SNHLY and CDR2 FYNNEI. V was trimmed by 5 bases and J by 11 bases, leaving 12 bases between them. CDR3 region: CASSLDPPAFF. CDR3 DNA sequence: TGTGCCAGCAGTCTGGACCCGCCGGCTTTCTTT.

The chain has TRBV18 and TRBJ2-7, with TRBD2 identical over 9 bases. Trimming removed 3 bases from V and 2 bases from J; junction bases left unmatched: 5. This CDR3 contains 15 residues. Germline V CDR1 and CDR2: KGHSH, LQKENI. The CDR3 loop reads CASSPSSGNTYEQYF. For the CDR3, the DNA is TGTGCCAGCTCACCTTCTAGCGGGAACACCTACGAGCAGTACTTC.

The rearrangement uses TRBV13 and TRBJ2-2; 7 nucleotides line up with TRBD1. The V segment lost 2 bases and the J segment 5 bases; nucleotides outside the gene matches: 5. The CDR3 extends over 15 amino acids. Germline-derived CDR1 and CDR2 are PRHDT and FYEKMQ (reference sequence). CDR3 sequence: CASSLQGGYTGELFF. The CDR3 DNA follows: TGTGCCAGCAGCTTACAAGGGGGCTATACCGGGGAGCTGTTTTTT.

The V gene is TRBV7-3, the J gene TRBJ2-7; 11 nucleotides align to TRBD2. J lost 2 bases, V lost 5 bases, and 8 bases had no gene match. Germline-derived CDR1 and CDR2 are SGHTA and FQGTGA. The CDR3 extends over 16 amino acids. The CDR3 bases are TGTGCCAGCAGCCTTGACGGGACTAGCGGAACCTACGAGCAGTACTTC. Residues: CASSLDGTSGTYEQYF.

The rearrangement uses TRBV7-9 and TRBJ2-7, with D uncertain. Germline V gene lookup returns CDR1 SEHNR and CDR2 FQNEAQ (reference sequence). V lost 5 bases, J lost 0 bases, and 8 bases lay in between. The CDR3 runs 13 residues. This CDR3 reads CASSRPRSYEQYF. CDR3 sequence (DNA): TGTGCCAGCAGCAGACCTCGCTCCTACGAGCAGTACTTC.

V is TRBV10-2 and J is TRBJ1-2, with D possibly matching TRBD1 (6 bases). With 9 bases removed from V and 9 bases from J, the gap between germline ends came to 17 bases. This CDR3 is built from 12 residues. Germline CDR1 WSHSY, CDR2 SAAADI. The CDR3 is CASRQEGGSYTF. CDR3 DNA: TGCGCCAGTAGACAGGAGGGGGGTAGCTACACCTTC.

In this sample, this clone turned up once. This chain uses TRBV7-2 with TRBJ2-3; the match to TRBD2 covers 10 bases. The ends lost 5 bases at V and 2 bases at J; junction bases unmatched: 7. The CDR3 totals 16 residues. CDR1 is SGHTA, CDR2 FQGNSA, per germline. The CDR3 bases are TGTGCCAGCAGCCCGGTAGCGGGAGGCTTCACAGATACGCAGTATTTT. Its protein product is CASSPVAGGFTDTQYF.

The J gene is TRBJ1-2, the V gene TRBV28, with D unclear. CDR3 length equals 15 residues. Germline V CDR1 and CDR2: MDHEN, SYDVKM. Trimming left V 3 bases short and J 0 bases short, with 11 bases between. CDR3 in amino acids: CASSFPGATNYGYTF. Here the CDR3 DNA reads TGTGCCAGCAGTTTCCCAGGAGCCACTAACTATGGCTACACCTTC.

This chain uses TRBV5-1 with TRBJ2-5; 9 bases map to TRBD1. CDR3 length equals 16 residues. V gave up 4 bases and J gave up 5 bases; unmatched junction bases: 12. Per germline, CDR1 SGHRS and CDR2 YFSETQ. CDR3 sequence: CASSGRTGEVTETQYF. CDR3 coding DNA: TGCGCCAGCAGCGGAAGGACAGGGGAGGTTACGGAGACCCAGTACTTC.

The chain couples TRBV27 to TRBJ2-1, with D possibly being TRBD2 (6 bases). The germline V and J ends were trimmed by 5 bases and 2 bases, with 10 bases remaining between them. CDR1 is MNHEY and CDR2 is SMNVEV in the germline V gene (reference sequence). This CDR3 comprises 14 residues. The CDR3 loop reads CASSLAFTYNEQFF. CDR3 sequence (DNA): TGTGCCAGCAGTCTAGCGTTTACCTACAATGAGCAGTTCTTC.

In nucleotides, the CDR3 is TGTGCCAGCAGCGGGACAGGGGGTTTCCAAGAGACCCAGTACTTC. Translated: CASSGTGGFQETQYF. The chain links TRBV9 to TRBJ2-5, with 10 nucleotides matching TRBD1. With V trimmed by 3 bases and J by 1 base, 3 bases remained unmatched. The CDR3 is 15 amino acids. In germline, CDR1 is SGDLS, CDR2 YYNGEE.

CDR3 in DNA: TGTGCCAGCAGTGAATGGAGTGACCAGCCCCAGCATTTT. This gives the protein CASSEWSDQPQHF. V usage is TRBV6-1 and J usage is TRBJ1-5; D is unclear. The CDR3 covers 13 residues. The V and J ends lost 2 bases and 7 bases respectively, with 9 bases between them. The germline V gene has CDR1 MNHNS and CDR2 SASEGT.

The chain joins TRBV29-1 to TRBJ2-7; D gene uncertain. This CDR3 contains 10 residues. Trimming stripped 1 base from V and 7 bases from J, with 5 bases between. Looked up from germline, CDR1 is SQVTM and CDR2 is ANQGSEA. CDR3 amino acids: CSVEGREQYF. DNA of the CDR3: TGCAGCGTTGAAGGCCGTGAGCAGTACTTC.

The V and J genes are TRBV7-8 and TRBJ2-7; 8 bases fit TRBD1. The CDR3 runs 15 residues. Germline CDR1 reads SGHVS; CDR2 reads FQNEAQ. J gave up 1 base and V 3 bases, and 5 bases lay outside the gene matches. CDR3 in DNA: TGTGCCAGCAGCTTCTACCGGGACAGGTCCTACGAGCAGTACTTC. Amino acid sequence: CASSFYRDRSYEQYF. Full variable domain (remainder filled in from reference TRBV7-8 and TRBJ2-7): GAGVSQSPRYKVAKRGQDVALRCDPISGHVSLFWYQQALGQGPEFLTYFQNEAQLDKSGLPSDRFFAERPEGSVSTLKIQRTQQEDSAVYLCASSFYRDRSYEQYFGPGTRLTVT.

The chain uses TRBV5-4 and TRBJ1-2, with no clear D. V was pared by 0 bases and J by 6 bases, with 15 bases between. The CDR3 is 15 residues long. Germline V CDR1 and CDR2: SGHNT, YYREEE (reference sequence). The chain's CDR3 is CASSLGVTDLHGYTF. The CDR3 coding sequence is TGTGCCAGCAGCTTGGGAGTGACGGACCTCCATGGCTACACCTTC.

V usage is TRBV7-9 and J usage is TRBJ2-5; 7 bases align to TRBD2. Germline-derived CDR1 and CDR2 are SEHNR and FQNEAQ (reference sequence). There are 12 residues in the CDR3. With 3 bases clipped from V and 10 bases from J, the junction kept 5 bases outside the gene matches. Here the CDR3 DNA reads TGTGCCAGCAGCTTCTTAAGCGGGGACCAGTACTTC. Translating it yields CASSFLSGDQYF.

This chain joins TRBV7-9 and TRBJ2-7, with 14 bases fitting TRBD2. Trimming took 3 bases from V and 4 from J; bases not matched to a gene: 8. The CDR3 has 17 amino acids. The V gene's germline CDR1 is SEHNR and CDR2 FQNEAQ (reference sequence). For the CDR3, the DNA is TGTGCCAGCAGCTTCCCAGGCGGACTAGCGGGAGGATACGAGCAGTACTTC. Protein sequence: CASSFPGGLAGGYEQYF.

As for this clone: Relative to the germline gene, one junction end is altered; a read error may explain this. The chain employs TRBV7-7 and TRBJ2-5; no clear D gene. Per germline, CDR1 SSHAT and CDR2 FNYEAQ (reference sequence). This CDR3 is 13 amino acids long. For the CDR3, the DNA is TGTGCTAGCAGCCAAAACCCTGGAGAGACCCAGTACTTC. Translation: CASSQNPGETQYF.

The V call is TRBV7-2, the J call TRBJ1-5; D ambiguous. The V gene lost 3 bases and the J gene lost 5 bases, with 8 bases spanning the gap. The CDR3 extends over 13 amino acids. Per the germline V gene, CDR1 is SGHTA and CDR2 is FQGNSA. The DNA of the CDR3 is TGTGCCAGCAGCTTGCGTTCGGATCAGCCCCAGCATTTT. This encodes CASSLRSDQPQHF.

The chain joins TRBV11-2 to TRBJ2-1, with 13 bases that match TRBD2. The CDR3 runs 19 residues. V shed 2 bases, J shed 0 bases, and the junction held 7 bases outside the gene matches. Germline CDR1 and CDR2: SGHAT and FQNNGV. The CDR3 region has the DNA TGTGCCAGCAGCTTAAGCGGACTAGCGGGAGAAAACTCCTACAATGAGCAGTTCTTC. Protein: CASSLSGLAGENSYNEQFF.

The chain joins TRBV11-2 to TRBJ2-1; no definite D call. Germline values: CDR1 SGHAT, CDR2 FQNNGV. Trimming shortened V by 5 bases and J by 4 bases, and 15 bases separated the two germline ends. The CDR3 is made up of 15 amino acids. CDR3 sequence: CASSPRVPRYNEQFF. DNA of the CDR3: TGTGCCAGCAGCCCCCGGGTCCCGAGGTACAATGAGCAGTTCTTC. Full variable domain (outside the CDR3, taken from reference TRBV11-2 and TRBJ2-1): EAGVAQSPRYKIIEKRQSVAFWCNPISGHATLYWYQQILGQGPKLLIQFQNNGVVDDSQLPKDRFSAERLKGVDSTLKIQPAKLEDSAVYLCASSPRVPRYNEQFFGPGTRLTVL.

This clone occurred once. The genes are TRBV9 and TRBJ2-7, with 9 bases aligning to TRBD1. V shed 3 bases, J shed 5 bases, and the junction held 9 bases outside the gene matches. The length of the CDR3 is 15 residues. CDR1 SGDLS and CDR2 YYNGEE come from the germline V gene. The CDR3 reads CASSGTGTGLHEQYF. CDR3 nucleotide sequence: TGTGCCAGCAGCGGAACCGGGACAGGGTTGCACGAGCAGTACTTC. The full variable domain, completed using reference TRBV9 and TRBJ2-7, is DSGVTQTPKHLITATGQRVTLRCSPRSGDLSVYWYQQSLDQGLQFLIQYYNGEERAKGNILERFSAQQFPDLHSELNLSSLELGDSALYFCASSGTGTGLHEQYFGPGTRLTVT.